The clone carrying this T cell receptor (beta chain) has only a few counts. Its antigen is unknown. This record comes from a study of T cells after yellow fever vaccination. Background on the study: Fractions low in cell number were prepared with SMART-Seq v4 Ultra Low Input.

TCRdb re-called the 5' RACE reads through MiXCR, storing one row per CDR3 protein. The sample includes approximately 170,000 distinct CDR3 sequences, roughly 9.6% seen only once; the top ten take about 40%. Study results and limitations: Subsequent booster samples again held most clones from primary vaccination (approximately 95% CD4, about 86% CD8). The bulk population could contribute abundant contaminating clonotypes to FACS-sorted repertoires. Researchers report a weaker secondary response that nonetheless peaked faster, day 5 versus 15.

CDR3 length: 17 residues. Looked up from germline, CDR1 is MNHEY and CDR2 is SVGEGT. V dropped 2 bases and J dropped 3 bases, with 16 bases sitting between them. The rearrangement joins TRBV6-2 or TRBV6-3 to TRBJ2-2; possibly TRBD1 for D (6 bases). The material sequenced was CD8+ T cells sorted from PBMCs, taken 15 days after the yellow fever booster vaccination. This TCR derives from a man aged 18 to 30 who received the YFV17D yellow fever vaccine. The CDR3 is CASSYSRRTADTGELFF. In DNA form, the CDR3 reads TGTGCCAGCAGTTACAGTAGGAGGACAGCAGACACCGGGGAGCTGTTTTTT.